This T cell receptor beta chain was observed in a study of T-cell reconstitution after alpha-beta-depleted transplantation in children (TCRdb year 2016). The study in broad terms: T-cell immune reconstitution after TCRalphabeta/CD19-depleted allogeneic hematopoietic cell transplantation in children was quantitatively tracked in the study by means of TCR repertoire profiling.

Library prep was done by PCR. Sequencing relied on an Illumina HiSeq 2500. TCR library preparation used molecular barcoding, with unique molecular identifiers applied to normalize quantification of the TCRbeta repertoire. The raw public data were reprocessed by TCRdb itself: fastp quality trimming at Q25, MiXCR clonotype calling, in-frame beta chains only. Each record represents a unique CDR3 protein, reported with the most common genes and DNA among its rows. The sample includes about 340,000 distinct CDR3 sequences, with under 13% observed a single time. Of the sample, more than 2% falls within the top ten clones. Regarding this clonotype: It has no known antigen specificity. Nothing much larger sits one base from this clone, and base qualities are not available.

From its cysteine to its phenylalanine, the CDR3 spans 13 amino acids. Solely the CDR3 DNA is kept, with 39 bases framed from the first base. V was cut back by 5 bases and J by 6 bases, leaving a gap of 10 bases between them. The germline V gene specifies MGHDK as CDR1 and SYGVNS as CDR2. This TCR was sampled from a human donor who donated a stem cell graft to a child with acute lymphoblastic leukemia. Specimen: PBMCs from the stem cell graft donor, collected from the stem cell graft. The rearranged chain carries TRBV25-1 and TRBJ2-2; the D gene is unclear. This receptor carries the CDR3 CASSTESPGELFF. The DNA reads as follows: TGTGCCAGCAGTACGGAAAGTCCCGGGGAGCTGTTTTTT.